This is a list of T cell receptor beta chains from one sample in a study of T cell responses to AZD1222 COVID-19 vaccine. The table came from immunoSEQ multiplex PCR; TCRdb's copy has only in-frame clones and leaves some out. The table shows some 130,000 clones, with about four fifths occurring only once. This specimen consisted of peripheral blood, obtained on day 0 of AZD1222 vaccination. These receptors all stem from an adult in good health. Each CDR3 is given with its conserved first and last residue. D genes are given only for firm matches. Clone size is shown for a subset of rows, as once, few, many or a class of expanded clone.

V: TRBV28
size: -
D: -
J: TRBJ1-1
CDR3: CASSREQTLYYTEAFF
DNA: TGTGCCAGCAGTCGAGAACAGACCCTCTATTACACTGAAGCTTTCTTT

V: TRBV6-1
size: -
D: TRBD1
J: TRBJ2-7
CDR3: CASSDEGARYEQYF
DNA: TGTGCCAGCAGTGATGAGGGGGCGCGGTACGAGCAGTACTTC

V: TRBV6-5
size: -
D: -
J: TRBJ1-1
CDR3: CASNDGLKAEAFF
DNA: TGTGCCAGCAACGACGGACTTAAGGCTGAAGCTTTCTTT

V: TRBV11-2
size: -
D: TRBD1
J: TRBJ1-3
CDR3: CASSWGTGTRGNTIYF
DNA: TGTGCCAGCAGTTGGGGGACAGGGACGAGGGGAAACACCATATATTTT

V: TRBV7-2
size: -
D: -
J: TRBJ1-4
CDR3: CASSLFSQFVGEKLFF
DNA: TGTGCCAGCAGCTTATTCTCCCAGTTCGTTGGTGAAAAACTGTTTTTT

V: TRBV5-6
size: -
D: -
J: TRBJ1-1
CDR3: CASSFIERGGTEAFF
DNA: TGTGCCAGCAGCTTTATAGAGCGGGGGGGCACTGAAGCTTTCTTT

V: TRBV6-5
size: -
D: TRBD1
J: TRBJ1-6
CDR3: CASNQQGSNSPLHF
DNA: TGTGCCAGCAATCAACAGGGGTCTAATTCACCCCTCCACTTT

V: TRBV5-6
size: -
D: -
J: TRBJ2-3
CDR3: CASSFLGPHTDTQYF
DNA: TGTGCCAGCAGCTTTTTGGGCCCCCACACAGATACGCAGTATTTT

V: TRBV20-1
size: -
D: TRBD1
J: TRBJ1-6
CDR3: CSASPPGTGGPINSPLHF
DNA: TGCAGTGCTAGTCCCCCCGGAACAGGGGGTCCCATTAATTCACCCCTCCACTTT

V: TRBV19
size: -
D: TRBD2
J: TRBJ2-2
CDR3: CASRLYGGGRTGELFF
DNA: TGTGCCAGTAGATTATACGGGGGAGGGAGAACCGGGGAGCTGTTTTTT

V: TRBV7-9
size: -
D: -
J: TRBJ2-5
CDR3: CASSLASVKQETQYF
DNA: TGTGCCAGCAGCTTAGCAAGCGTGAAACAAGAGACCCAGTACTTC

V: TRBV30
size: -
D: -
J: TRBJ1-3
CDR3: CAWREGNTIYF
DNA: TGTGCCTGGAGGGAGGGAAACACCATATATTTT

V: TRBV19
size: -
D: -
J: TRBJ1-1
CDR3: CASSIVGVNTEAFF
DNA: TGTGCCAGTAGTATAGTAGGAGTTAACACTGAAGCTTTCTTT

V: TRBV25-1
size: once
D: -
J: TRBJ1-2
CDR3: CASSESTPRGHGYTF
DNA: TGTGCCAGCAGTGAATCCACCCCAAGGGGTCATGGCTACACCTTC

V: TRBV27
size: -
D: -
J: TRBJ1-3
CDR3: CASRRASGNTIYF
DNA: TGTGCCAGCAGGCGGGCCTCTGGAAACACCATATATTTT

V: TRBV7-3
size: few
D: -
J: TRBJ2-3
CDR3: CASSQGLFSTDTQYF
DNA: TGTGCCAGCAGCCAAGGATTGTTCAGCACAGATACGCAGTATTTT

V: TRBV27
size: -
D: TRBD2
J: TRBJ2-5
CDR3: CASSPPKGLAGGLETQYF
DNA: TGTGCCAGCAGTCCTCCCAAAGGGCTAGCGGGGGGGCTAGAGACCCAGTACTTC

V: TRBV6-1
size: -
D: -
J: TRBJ1-1
CDR3: CASSEVLMNTEAFF
DNA: TGTGCCAGCAGTGAAGTCCTAATGAACACTGAAGCTTTCTTT

V: TRBV29-1
size: -
D: -
J: TRBJ1-1
CDR3: CSGVTGFSEAFF
DNA: TGCAGCGGCGTAACAGGGTTTTCTGAAGCTTTCTTT

V: TRBV6-6
size: -
D: TRBD1
J: TRBJ1-4
CDR3: CASNQNRGAWFF
DNA: TGTGCCAGCAACCAAAACAGGGGGGCTTGGTTTTTT

V: TRBV27
size: -
D: TRBD1
J: TRBJ1-4
CDR3: CASSLSGTGIEKLFF
DNA: TGTGCCAGCAGTTTATCAGGGACAGGGATTGAAAAACTGTTTTTT

V: TRBV18
size: -
D: -
J: TRBJ2-2
CDR3: CASSPFPQGPNTGELFF
DNA: TGTGCCAGCTCCCCATTCCCACAGGGACCGAACACCGGGGAGCTGTTTTTT

V: TRBV5-1
size: few
D: TRBD1
J: TRBJ1-1
CDR3: CASSTDRVNTEAFF
DNA: TGCGCCAGCAGCACGGACAGGGTGAACACTGAAGCTTTCTTT

V: TRBV10-3
size: -
D: TRBD1
J: TRBJ1-2
CDR3: CAISEGRGRGGYTF
DNA: TGTGCCATCAGTGAGGGCAGGGGGCGAGGTGGCTACACCTTC

V: TRBV19
size: -
D: -
J: TRBJ1-2
CDR3: CASTHAFSNYGYTF
DNA: TGTGCCAGTACCCATGCTTTTTCTAACTATGGCTACACCTTC

V: TRBV2
size: -
D: -
J: TRBJ2-1
CDR3: CASRGLPGNEQFF
DNA: TGTGCCAGCAGGGGCCTACCGGGCAATGAGCAGTTCTTC

V: TRBV29-1
size: -
D: -
J: TRBJ1-3
CDR3: CSVGAGRNTIYF
DNA: TGCAGCGTTGGAGCAGGGAGAAACACCATATATTTT

V: TRBV18
size: -
D: -
J: TRBJ1-1
CDR3: CASSPPASTEAFF
DNA: TGTGCCAGCTCACCACCGGCGAGCACTGAAGCTTTCTTT

V: TRBV5-1
size: -
D: TRBD1
J: TRBJ2-7
CDR3: CASSLPDRGYEQYF
DNA: TGCGCCAGCAGCCTACCAGACAGGGGCTACGAGCAGTACTTC